This T cell receptor beta chain is drawn from a study of siplizumab effects on memory and regulatory T cells. Study results and caveats: Apparently more diverse than memory cells, naive T cells also seemed major alloresponse contributors. The study did not confirm that proliferating Tregs from siplizumab cultures were suppressive.

Concerning this clone itself: Its cognate antigen is unknown.

Assays examined around 100,000 TCR templates per sample. The assay was immunoSEQ multiplex PCR, and TCRdb's table has in-frame clones only and misses some. The table shows more than 85,000 clones, with 85% to 95% occurring only once. CDR3 size: 15 residues. Losses at the gene ends were 3 bases for V and 8 bases for J; bases not matched to a gene: 9. Germline CDR1 is MNHNS and CDR2 is SASEGT. This chain joins TRBV6-1 and TRBJ2-1, with 8 positions matching TRBD1. Sequencing was carried out using Tregs sorted from blood. The origin of this receptor is a human donor in good health. Here the CDR3 DNA reads TGTGCCAGCAGTGAGTTTCCAGGGGGCCGAGATGAGCAGTTCTTC. Its protein is CASSEFPGGRDEQFF.